This TCR beta chain was captured by sequencing in a study of control samples from healthy donors and cancer patients. The CDR3 spans 15 residues. The germline V gene encodes CDR1 MGHRA and CDR2 YSYEKL. Trimming removed 1 base at V and 6 bases at J, with 15 bases between. This clone was observed a handful of times. The repertoire was sequenced with immunoSEQ multiplex PCR; TCRdb's copy has only in-frame clones and lacks some. Of approximately 140,000 clones in the sample, 92% are singletons; the top ten hold 11%. Input material: blood. The chain couples TRBV4-1 to TRBJ1-1, with D tentatively TRBD1 (6 bases). The TCR was taken from a young man in good health. The CDR3: CASSQVHREMPEAFF. The CDR3 DNA reads as TGCGCCAGCAGCCAAGTCCACAGGGAAATGCCTGAAGCTTTCTTT.